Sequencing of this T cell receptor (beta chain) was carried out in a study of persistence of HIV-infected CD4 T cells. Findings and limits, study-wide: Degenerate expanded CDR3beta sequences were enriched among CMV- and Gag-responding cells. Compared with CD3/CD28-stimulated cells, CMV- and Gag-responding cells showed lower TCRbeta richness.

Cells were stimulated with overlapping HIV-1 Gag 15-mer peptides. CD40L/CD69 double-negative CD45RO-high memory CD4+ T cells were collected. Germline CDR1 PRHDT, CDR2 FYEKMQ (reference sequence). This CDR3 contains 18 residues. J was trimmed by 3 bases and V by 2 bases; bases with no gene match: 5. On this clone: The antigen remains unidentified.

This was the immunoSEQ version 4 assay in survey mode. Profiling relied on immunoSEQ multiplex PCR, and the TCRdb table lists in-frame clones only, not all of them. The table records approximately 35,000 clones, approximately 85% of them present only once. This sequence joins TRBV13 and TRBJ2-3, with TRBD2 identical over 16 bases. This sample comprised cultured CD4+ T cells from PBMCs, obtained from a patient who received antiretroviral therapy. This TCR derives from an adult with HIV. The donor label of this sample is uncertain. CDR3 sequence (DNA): TGTGCCAGCAGCTTACCGGGACTAGCGGGGGGGCCGACAGATACGCAGTATTTT. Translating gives CASSLPGLAGGPTDTQYF.